Listed below are T cell receptor beta chains from one sample, sequenced in a study of shared clonotypes between healthy human individuals. Data came from immunoSEQ multiplex PCR; TCRdb stores just in-frame clones and leaves some out. Found here are about 1,800,000 clones, roughly 95% of them singletons; the top ten hold around 1.2%. Sequencing used naive CD8+ T cells sorted from blood. These receptors were collected from a man aged 18 to 35 in good health. Each CDR3 is given with its conserved first and last residue. D genes are given only for firm matches. Clone size is shown for a subset of rows, as once, few, many or a class of expanded clone.

TRBV4-1	-	-	TRBJ2-7	CASSLGTVSYEQYF	TGCGCCAGCAGCCTCGGGACCGTCTCCTACGAGCAGTACTTC
TRBV2	-	-	TRBJ2-7	CASRTGLSSYEQYF	TGTGCCAGCAGGACCGGGCTTAGCTCCTACGAGCAGTACTTC
TRBV10-2	-	-	TRBJ2-1	CASSEKGVSNEQFF	TGCGCCAGCAGTGAGAAGGGAGTGAGTAATGAGCAGTTCTTC
TRBV13	TRBD2	-	TRBJ2-7	CASSAPSGNPYEQYF	TGTGCCAGCAGCGCACCGAGCGGGAACCCCTACGAGCAGTACTTC
TRBV10-2	-	-	TRBJ2-4	CASSDRDWLAKNIQYF	TGCGCCAGCAGTGACCGGGACTGGTTAGCCAAAAACATTCAGTACTTC
TRBV7-2	-	-	TRBJ2-5	CASSLSRGGHQETQYF	TGTGCCAGCAGCTTAAGCAGGGGAGGTCACCAAGAGACCCAGTACTTC
TRBV11-2	-	-	TRBJ2-5	CASSLDRPLQYF	TGTGCCAGCAGCTTAGATCGGCCCCTCCAGTACTTC
TRBV4-3	TRBD1	-	TRBJ1-2	CASSLLEGQETYGYTF	TGCGCCAGCAGCCTCTTAGAAGGACAGGAGACCTATGGCTACACCTTC
TRBV27	TRBD1	-	TRBJ2-7	CASRQTGGVPYEQYF	TGTGCCAGCAGGCAGACAGGGGGTGTACCCTACGAGCAGTACTTC
TRBV9	TRBD2	-	TRBJ2-1	CASSVVASGDREQFF	TGTGCCAGCAGCGTAGTGGCTAGCGGGGATCGCGAGCAGTTCTTC
TRBV7-9	-	-	TRBJ2-3	CASSPEGLALGTQYF	TGTGCCAGCAGCCCGGAAGGGCTAGCCTTGGGTACGCAGTATTTT
TRBV10-2	-	-	TRBJ2-2	CASGGAPGELFF	TGCGCCAGCGGGGGGGCTCCCGGGGAGCTGTTTTTT
TRBV7-2	TRBD2	-	TRBJ2-7	CASTPESGGTYEQYF	TGTGCCAGCACGCCCGAATCGGGGGGAACCTACGAGCAGTACTTC
TRBV9	-	-	TRBJ1-1	CASSAPGISANTEAFF	TGTGCCAGCAGCGCCCCTGGAATATCAGCGAACACTGAAGCTTTCTTT
TRBV5-4	TRBD2	-	TRBJ2-5	CASSLREGQETQYF	TGTGCCAGCAGCTTGAGGGAGGGCCAAGAGACCCAGTACTTC
TRBV9	TRBD2	-	TRBJ2-1	CASGSGTTNNEQFF	TGTGCCAGCGGCTCCGGGACTACGAACAATGAGCAGTTCTTC
TRBV4-1	-	-	TRBJ2-7	CASSQRTQTSYEQYF	TGCGCCAGCAGCCAGAGGACCCAAACCTCCTACGAGCAGTACTTC
TRBV28	-	-	TRBJ1-1	CASSPRAPEAFF	TGTGCCAGCAGTCCCCGGGCGCCCGAAGCTTTCTTT
TRBV5-1	-	once	TRBJ2-1	CASSLVRGSEQFF	TGCGCCAGCAGCTTGGTTCGGGGGAGTGAGCAGTTCTTC
TRBV19	-	-	TRBJ1-1	CASRLAGGLGAEAFF	TGTGCCAGTAGACTAGCCGGGGGCTTAGGCGCTGAAGCTTTCTTT
TRBV29-1	-	-	TRBJ2-7	CSVDSGHEQYF	TGCAGCGTCGATTCTGGGCACGAGCAGTACTTC
TRBV4-1	-	-	TRBJ1-1	CASSQAPTSLVSEAFF	TGCGCCAGCAGCCAGGCCCCTACCTCATTGGTCTCTGAAGCTTTCTTT
TRBV5-8	TRBD2	-	TRBJ2-3	CASSPLAGGPDTQYF	TGTGCCAGCAGCCCACTAGCGGGAGGTCCAGATACGCAGTATTTT
TRBV20-1	-	-	TRBJ2-1	CSASSVNEQFF	TGCAGTGCTAGTAGCGTGAATGAGCAGTTCTTC
TRBV10-3	TRBD2	-	TRBJ2-1	CAISESQREAGDEQFF	TGTGCCATCAGTGAGTCACAGCGGGAGGCCGGTGATGAGCAGTTCTTC
TRBV9	-	-	TRBJ1-4	CASSVGGQLGEKLFF	TGTGCCAGCAGCGTAGGTGGGCAGCTTGGGGAAAAACTGTTTTTT
TRBV7-9	TRBD1	-	TRBJ1-2	CASSLATGGWNGYTF	TGTGCCAGCAGCTTAGCAACAGGGGGCTGGAATGGCTACACCTTC
TRBV10-1	TRBD1	-	TRBJ2-6	CASREDRTPFSGANVLTF	TGCGCCAGCAGAGAGGACAGGACCCCCTTCTCTGGGGCCAACGTCCTGACTTTC